The next 18 T cell receptor beta chains were all read from a single sample in a study of cytomegalovirus exposure and HLA in healthy donors. With 60 Vbeta and 13 Jbeta primers, the PCR was carried out. TCRdb keeps only in-frame clones here, not all; method: immunoSEQ multiplex PCR. The sample holds 130,000 or so clones, about 82% seen once. The sequencing sample was made of PBMCs. The source is a man between 25 and 39 years old in good health and CMV-seronegative.

The chain employs TRBV6-5 and TRBJ2-7; maybe TRBD1 (5 bases). CDR1 is MNHEY and CDR2 is SVGAGI in the germline V gene. CDR3 length: 15 residues. Deletions cut 0 bases from V and 5 bases from J, with 14 bases between. The CDR3 sequence is CASSYSLPTEDEQYF. DNA for the CDR3: TGTGCCAGCAGTTACTCCCTCCCGACAGAGGACGAGCAGTACTTC.

The CDR3 bases are TGTGCCAGCAGCTTGGCGGGGGGGGCGGTTTACTATGGCTACACCTTC. Translated, it gives CASSLAGGAVYYGYTF. This chain uses TRBV5-6 with TRBJ1-2; D is perhaps TRBD1 (6 bases). Trimming pared 0 bases from V and 3 bases from J, leaving 15 bases between. This CDR3 comprises 16 residues. Germline assignment: CDR1 SGHDT and CDR2 YYEEEE.

This chain links TRBV27 with TRBJ2-1, with a weak D call TRBD2 (6 bases). The CDR3 extends over 14 amino acids. Germline V lookup: CDR1 MNHEY, CDR2 SMNVEV (reference sequence). V shed 2 bases and J shed 5 bases, with 10 bases lying between them. The CDR3 region is CASSLSRGNNEQFF. Here the CDR3 DNA reads TGTGCCAGCAGTTTAAGCCGGGGGAACAATGAGCAGTTCTTC.

J is TRBJ1-4 and V is TRBV29-1; no reliable D call. The CDR3 totals 12 residues. Trimming stripped 6 bases from V and 5 bases from J, with 10 bases between. Germline assignment: CDR1 SQVTM and CDR2 ANQGSEA. The CDR3 DNA sequence: TGCAGCGTCGGGGAAGCAAATGAAAAACTGTTTTTT. This translates into CSVGEANEKLFF.

Note on this clone: This specimen includes other DNA sequences encoding the same CDR3. The chain is built from TRBV7-9 and TRBJ2-5; 10 bases match TRBD2. The CDR3 covers 13 residues. V trimming: 4 bases; J trimming: 5 bases; junction bases outside the gene matches: 1. The germline CDR1 and CDR2 sequences are SEHNR and FQNEAQ (reference sequence). This chain's CDR3 is CASSSGLAETQYF. CDR3 DNA sequence: TGTGCCAGCAGCTCGGGACTAGCGGAGACCCAGTACTTC.

In its sample, this clone was seen a few times. This chain joins TRBV5-1 and TRBJ2-1; 8 nucleotides agree with TRBD2. The CDR3 loop spans 16 amino acids. Germline V gives CDR1 SGHRS, CDR2 YFSETQ. Trimming at V came to 1 base and at J to 4 bases, leaving 7 bases not matched to a gene. The CDR3 DNA is TGCGCCAGCAGCTTGCAGGGCGGGGGGCTTTACAATGAGCAGTTCTTC. This gives the protein CASSLQGGGLYNEQFF.

This rearrangement joins TRBV5-1 to TRBJ2-3; 9 bases agree with TRBD1. The V gene end was trimmed by 4 bases and the J gene end by 3 bases; junction bases not matched to a gene: 3. This CDR3 comprises 14 residues. Germline V gene sequence: CDR1 SGHRS, CDR2 YFSETQ. The CDR3 sequence is CASSQTGGTDTQYF. The CDR3 DNA is TGCGCCAGCAGCCAGACAGGGGGGACAGATACGCAGTATTTT.

The chain combines TRBV27 with TRBJ2-5, with D maybe TRBD2 (7 bases). Germline V gene lookup returns CDR1 MNHEY and CDR2 SMNVEV (reference sequence). The CDR3 contains 14 residues. V shed 5 bases and J shed 4 bases, with 14 bases lying between them. The CDR3 sequence: CASSARGGGETQYF. CDR3 coding DNA: TGTGCCAGCAGTGCTAGGGGGGGAGGAGAGACCCAGTACTTC.

The V and J genes are TRBV6-1 and TRBJ1-5; a weak D match, TRBD1 (6 bases). Trimming stripped 5 bases from V and 1 base from J, with 9 bases between. The CDR3 has 14 residues. The germline V gene encodes CDR1 MNHNS and CDR2 SASEGT. The CDR3 region is CASSRGQSNQPQHF. The CDR3 bases are TGTGCCAGCAGTCGAGGACAGAGCAATCAGCCCCAGCATTTT.

The CDR3 coding sequence is TGTGCCAGCAGCTCCTTCTACAATGAGCAGTTCTTC. This translates into CASSSFYNEQFF. The rearrangement uses TRBV13 and TRBJ2-1; no clear D gene. The CDR3 is 12 amino acids. The V and J ends lost 4 bases and 3 bases respectively, with 4 bases between them. In germline, CDR1 is PRHDT, CDR2 FYEKMQ (reference sequence).

The table lists this clone with a count of one. This chain uses TRBV27 with TRBJ2-5; D perhaps matches TRBD1 (5 bases). The CDR3 sequence is 13 residues long. V was clipped by 3 bases and J by 2 bases, with 7 bases between them. CDR1 is MNHEY, CDR2 SMNVEV, per germline (reference sequence). The CDR3 DNA sequence: TGTGCCAGCAGTTTCTCAGGGCAAGAGACCCAGTACTTC. It codes for CASSFSGQETQYF.

This chain links TRBV6-1 with TRBJ2-3, with D maybe TRBD1 (6 bases). The V and J ends lost 8 bases and 5 bases respectively, with 14 bases between them. Germline V gives CDR1 MNHNS, CDR2 SASEGT. CDR3 length: 13 residues. CDR3 bases: TGTGCCAGCTTTGGGACACTAGAAGATACGCAGTATTTT. This translates into CASFGTLEDTQYF.

The chain links TRBV28 to TRBJ1-5; D possibly corresponds to TRBD1 (6 bases). V lost 5 bases and J 1 base, leaving 12 bases between the germline ends. The CDR3 runs to 15 residues. The germline V gene encodes CDR1 MDHEN and CDR2 SYDVKM. The CDR3 DNA reads as TGTGCCAGCAGTGGAGCGGGACAAAGCAATCAGCCCCAGCATTTT. It encodes CASSGAGQSNQPQHF.

This chain uses TRBV27 with TRBJ1-2; 7 nucleotides line up with TRBD1. The CDR3 has 16 residues. The trim removed 5 bases at V and 2 bases at J, leaving 11 bases unmatched. The germline CDR1 and CDR2 sequences are MNHEY and SMNVEV (reference sequence). The CDR3 protein is CASSPNPGQPNYGYTF. As DNA, the CDR3 is TGTGCCAGCAGTCCCAACCCGGGACAGCCCAACTATGGCTACACCTTC.

This clone was counted between two and nine times. V gene TRBV6-6 combines with J gene TRBJ2-7, with TRBD1 matching over 11 bases. Germline CDR1 is MNHNY and CDR2 is SVGAGI (reference sequence). The CDR3 length is 14 residues. The J segment lost 6 bases and the V segment lost 7 bases, leaving 8 bases of the junction unmatched. The CDR3 DNA reads as TGTGCCAGCAACGCCGGGACAGGGGGGCCCGAGCAGTACTTC. Protein sequence: CASNAGTGGPEQYF.

The chain joins TRBV15 to TRBJ2-7, with 9 bases aligning to TRBD1. Unmatched junction bases numbered 2, after V lost 3 bases and J lost 2 bases. The CDR3 contains 14 residues. Germline V CDR1 and CDR2: LNHNV, YYDKDF (reference sequence). CDR3 bases: TGTGCCACCAGCAGGAGGGACAGGGCCTACGAGCAGTACTTC. Translation gives CATSRRDRAYEQYF.

The chain joins TRBV4-3 to TRBJ1-2, with 12 bases lining up with TRBD1. The CDR3 spans 16 residues. The V gene end was trimmed by 0 bases and the J gene end by 6 bases; junction bases not matched to a gene: 5. Germline V gene data show CDR1 as LGHNA and CDR2 as YSLEER. CDR3 bases: TGCGCCAGCAGCCAAGAAACGGGACAGGGGGCGCATGGCTACACCTTC. This encodes CASSQETGQGAHGYTF.

This clone has a single count. The chain couples TRBV13 to TRBJ1-2; 9 bases agree with TRBD1. The junction had 7 bases not matched to a gene; V was cut back by 5 bases and J by 3 bases. Per the germline V gene, CDR1 is PRHDT and CDR2 is FYEKMQ (reference sequence). This CDR3 region has 15 residues. The CDR3 nucleotides read TGTGCCAGCAGCACGCGGACAGGGGCGGACTATGGCTACACCTTC. Translation gives CASSTRTGADYGYTF.